Sequencing of this T cell receptor (beta chain) was carried out in a study of CD8 T cells in Susac syndrome (dated by TCRdb to the late 2010s). Some background on the complete study: Among the sequenced Susac syndrome patients, five or six had clinically active disease and 8 or 9 were in clinical remission. Susac syndrome patients were therapy-naive, on corticosteroids (some also receiving IVIg), or on IVIg alone at blood withdrawal. The study used repertoire sequencing to test whether antigen drove CD8+ T cell activation and differentiation in Susac syndrome. Paper-wide results and their limitations: The study acknowledged that relatively few individuals were included in the TCR sequencing and HLA analysis. No clonal expansion was detected in the CD4+ T cell repertoire of Susac syndrome patients.

RNA was extracted using the RNeasy kit, and roughly 0.5 to 1 microgram was reverse transcribed with random hexamers. TCR beta CDR3 regions were amplified with the immunoSEQ multiplex PCR assay covering 54 Vbeta and 13 Jbeta segments. Bias from PCR amplification was corrected by using a synthetic template baseline for primer optimization and for computational correction. The study's processing was this. Only productive sequences were kept, with reads annotated to V, D and J genes according to IMGT and analyzed in immunoSEQ Analyzer. To calculate clonality, Shannon entropy was normalized by log2 of the number of productive unique sequences and then subtracted from one. For each patient and control, public and private clones were evaluated within the 100 most prevalent clones. A clone was defined as Susac-specific if it was absent from the healthy and MS cohorts, from more than 850 published viral clones and from other ImmuneACCESS disease sequences. The public reads were quality trimmed at Q25 with fastp and then assembled into clones with MiXCR by TCRdb, keeping productive beta chains. Each CDR3 protein gets just one entry, which takes the most common genes and DNA from the rows behind it. These V and J calls rely on TCRdb rather than the paper's analysis. For this sample there are about 150,000 distinct CDR3 sequences; approximately 96% appear just once. Jointly, the top ten make up 0.065% to 0.095% of the sample.

Peripheral blood CD8+ and CD4+ T cells from healthy donors, Susac syndrome patients and multiple sclerosis patients were profiled by high-throughput TCR beta sequencing. Recently defined diagnostic criteria for definite or probable disease were met by the Susac syndrome patients. CD8+ TEMRA cells were enriched by FACS, while bulk CD8+ and CD4+ T cells were purified by magnetic negative isolation. Blood was drawn into EDTA tubes, processed within 24 hours, and PBMCs were isolated by density gradient centrifugation. PBMCs destined for TCR sequencing were cryopreserved in liquid nitrogen and later thawed in a 37 °C water bath. A purity of at least 90% was achieved for sorted or isolated CD4+, CD8+ and CD8+ TEMRA cells. With respect to this clonotype: The clone's antigen remains unknown. No clone much larger than this one lies a single base away; base qualities are absent.

The CDR3 holds 13 amino acids from the cysteine to the phenylalanine. CDR3 DNA is the only sequence kept; it has 39 bases, read in frame from the first base. V lost 1 base and J lost 3 bases; the stretch between them is 4 bases long. CDR1 and CDR2 are drawn from the germline V gene: MGHRA, YSYEKL. The sequence came from a human donor with Susac syndrome. Material for sequencing was CD4+ T cells from PBMCs. Recombination connected TRBV4-1 to TRBJ2-1; a confident D gene designation cannot be given. The CDR3 loop reads CASSQVNYNEQFF. The nucleotides read TGCGCCAGCAGCCAAGTAAACTACAATGAGCAGTTCTTC.